What follows describes a single TCR beta chain. Germline loops: CDR1 SGHDT, CDR2 YYEEEE. This CDR3 region has 14 residues. Trimming took off 4 bases at V and 7 bases at J, with 18 bases between the two ends. The data derive from a study of blood T cell repertoires in COVID-19. Study details: The samples span acute and convalescent COVID-19 from the United States, Italy and Spain. The analysed material was cDNA or gDNA that came from T cells, B-cell-depleted T cells, or PBMCs.

Original data processing: Reference gene primers were amplified, and this amplification served to estimate nucleated cell counts. The protocol was immunoSEQ multiplex PCR, while the TCRdb copy is restricted to in-frame clones and leaves out a portion. V, J and clone size reflect that table, while D and trimming were determined from the DNA. The sample carries under 80,000 clones, 90% recorded once. This TCR derives from a woman of 80 years or more with active COVID-19. The chain is built from TRBV5-6 and TRBJ2-7, with TRBD1 as a possible D gene (6 bases). The specimen was peripheral blood. CDR3 bases: TGTGCCAGCAGCCCAGGGGCAGGGATGCGGGAGCAGTACTTC. Protein sequence: CASSPGAGMREQYF.